This TCR beta chain was found in a study of T-cell reconstitution after alpha-beta-depleted transplantation in children. Study conclusions and caveats: TCRbeta diversity was high at day 60 in some patients (a result of surviving recipient T cells and thymic progenitors). T-cell counts and diversity at one year post-transplant came mainly from newly produced T cells.

A library of TCRbeta sequences, prepared with unique molecular identifiers, was generated. TCRdb itself ran the PCR reads through MiXCR, one entry per CDR3 protein. The table shows about 580,000 distinct CDR3 sequences, with over 20% occurring only once. This clonotype was seen many times. Antigen specificity is unknown. Germline-derived CDR1 and CDR2 are SGHKS and YYEKEE (reference sequence). The V segment lost 2 bases and the J segment 6 bases; nucleotides outside the gene matches: 5. The CDR3 has 13 amino acids. The J gene is TRBJ2-7, the V gene TRBV5-5; 7 bases line up with TRBD1. The source material was PBMCs, sampled before TCRalphabeta/CD19-depleted stem cell transplant. This sequence was found in a boy younger than two with Wiskott-Aldrich syndrome, due to receive a stem cell transplant. CDR3 residues: CASSFWDRPEQYF. The CDR3 nucleotides are TGTGCCAGCAGCTTTTGGGACAGACCCGAGCAGTACTTC.